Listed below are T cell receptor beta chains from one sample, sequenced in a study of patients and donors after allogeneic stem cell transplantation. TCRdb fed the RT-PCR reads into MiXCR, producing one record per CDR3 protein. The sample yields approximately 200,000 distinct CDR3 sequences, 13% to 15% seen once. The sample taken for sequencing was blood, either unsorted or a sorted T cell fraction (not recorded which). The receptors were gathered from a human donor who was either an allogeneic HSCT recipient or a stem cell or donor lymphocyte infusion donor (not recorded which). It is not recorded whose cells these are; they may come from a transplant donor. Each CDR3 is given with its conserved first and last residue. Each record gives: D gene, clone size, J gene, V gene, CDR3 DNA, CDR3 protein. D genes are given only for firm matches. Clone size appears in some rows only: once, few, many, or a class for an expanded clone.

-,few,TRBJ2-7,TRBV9,TGTGCCAGCAGCGTAGAACCGGGGAAGGAGCAGTACTTC,CASSVEPGKEQYF
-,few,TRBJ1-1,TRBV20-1,TGCAGTGCTTCCATCGGGAGGAACACTGAAGCTTTCTTT,CSASIGRNTEAFF
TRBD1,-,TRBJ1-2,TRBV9,TGTGCCAGCAGCCCACATTCGGGACAGGGAGATCGCTACACCTTC,CASSPHSGQGDRYTF
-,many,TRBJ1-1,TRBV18,TGTGCCAGCTCACGGAATCCACCGTACAGTAGTTTGAACACTGAAGCTTTCTTT,CASSRNPPYSSLNTEAFF
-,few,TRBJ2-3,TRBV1,TGCACCAGCAGGCCAGGGGTGACGCAGTATTTT,CTSRPGVTQYF
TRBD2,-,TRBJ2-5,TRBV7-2,TGTGCCAGCAGCATCGGGACTAGCGGGGTCTTCCAAGAGACCCAGTACTTC,CASSIGTSGVFQETQYF
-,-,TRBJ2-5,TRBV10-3,TGTGCCATCAGTGAGCCACAGGGGCTAGCGGGCCAAGAGACCCAGTACTTC,CAISEPQGLAGQETQYF
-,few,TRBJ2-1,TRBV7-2,TGTGCCAGCAGCTTAGCAGGGCAGAACAATGAGCAGTTCTTC,CASSLAGQNNEQFF
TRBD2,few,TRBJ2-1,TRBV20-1,TGCAGTGCTAGTACTAGCGGGAGGGGAAATGAGCAGTTCTTC,CSASTSGRGNEQFF
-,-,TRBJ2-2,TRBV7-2,TGTGCCAGCAGCTTATTCGGAAACACCGGGGAGCTGTTTTTT,CASSLFGNTGELFF
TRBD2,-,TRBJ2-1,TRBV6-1,TGTGCCAGCACCCTGACTAGCGGGGGGGCCAATGAGCAGTTCTTC,CASTLTSGGANEQFF
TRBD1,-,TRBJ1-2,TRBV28,TGTGCCAGCAGTTCTACAGGGGGCGGCCCAAATGGCTACACCTTC,CASSSTGGGPNGYTF
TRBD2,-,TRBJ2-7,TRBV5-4,TGTGCCAGCAGCTTGACTAGCGTGCCCTACGAGCAGTACTTC,CASSLTSVPYEQYF
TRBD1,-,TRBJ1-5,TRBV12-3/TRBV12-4,TGTGCCAGCAGCCGCGGACAGGGGGTTCAGCCCCAGCATTTT,CASSRGQGVQPQHF
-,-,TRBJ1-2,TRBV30,TGTGCCTGGAGTGGCTGGGGGAATCCCGCGTTCTATGGCTACACCTTC,CAWSGWGNPAFYGYTF
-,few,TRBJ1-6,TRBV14,TGTGCCAGCAGCCACCCAAGGGGATCCTATAATTCACCCCTCCACTTT,CASSHPRGSYNSPLHF
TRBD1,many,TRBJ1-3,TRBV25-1,TGTGCCAGCAGAAAACAGGGGGCTGGAAACACCATATATTTT,CASRKQGAGNTIYF
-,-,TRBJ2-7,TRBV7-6,TGTGCCAGCAGCTCCGACTGGGGGAGCGAGCAGTACTTC,CASSSDWGSEQYF
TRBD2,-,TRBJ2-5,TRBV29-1,TGCAGCGTCCGGACTAGCGGTGGAGAGACCCAGTACTTC,CSVRTSGGETQYF
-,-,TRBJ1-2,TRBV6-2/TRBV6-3,TGTGCCAGCACCGACCGAATCCTCTATGGCTACACCTTC,CASTDRILYGYTF
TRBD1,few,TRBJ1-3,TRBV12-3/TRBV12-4,TGTGCCAGCAGTCCCTGGTTAGGAGCAGGGGGGGAGAACACCATATATTTT,CASSPWLGAGGENTIYF
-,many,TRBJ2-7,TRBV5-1,TGCGCCAGCAGCTTGACAAGGGTTCACGAGCAGTACTTC,CASSLTRVHEQYF
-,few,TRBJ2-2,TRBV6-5,TGTGCCAGCAGTTACTCTTTCGCAGGGACGGCCGGGGAGCTGTTTTTT,CASSYSFAGTAGELFF
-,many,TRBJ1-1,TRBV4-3,TGCGCCAGCAGCCAACATTCGAACACTGAAGCTTTCTTT,CASSQHSNTEAFF
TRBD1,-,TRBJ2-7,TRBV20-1,TGCAGTGCTAGATTTGGGGGACAGGGCTACGAGCAGTACTTC,CSARFGGQGYEQYF
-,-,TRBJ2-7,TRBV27,TGTGCCAGCAGTTTATACACAGGGTTGCTCGAGCAGTACTTC,CASSLYTGLLEQYF
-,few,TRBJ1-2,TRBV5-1,TGCGCCAGCAGCTCACAGGGTATGGGGTATGGCTACACCTTC,CASSSQGMGYGYTF
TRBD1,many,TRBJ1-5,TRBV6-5,TGTGCCAGCAGTTACGGGACAGGCCTTCAGCCCCAGCATTTT,CASSYGTGLQPQHF
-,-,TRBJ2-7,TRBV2,TGTGCCGGCGGGACTCCGTTTGAGCAGTACTTC,CAGGTPFEQYF
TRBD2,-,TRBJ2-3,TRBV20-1,TGCAGTGCTAGCGGGGGGGCGAGCACAGATACGCAGTATTTT,CSASGGASTDTQYF
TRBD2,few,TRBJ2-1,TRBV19,TGTGCCAGTAGTATAGGACTAGCGGGGGCGAATGAGCAGTTCTTC,CASSIGLAGANEQFF
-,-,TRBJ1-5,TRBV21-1,TGTGCCAGCAGCGCCGGGACAGAGAATCAGCCCCAGCATTTT,CASSAGTENQPQHF
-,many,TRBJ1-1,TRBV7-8,TGTGCCAGCAGCTTGACAAGGACACCTCAAGCTTTCTTT,CASSLTRTPQAFF
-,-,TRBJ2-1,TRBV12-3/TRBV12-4,TGTGCCAGCGGCGTCGCAGGACCCAATGAGCAGTTCTTC,CASGVAGPNEQFF
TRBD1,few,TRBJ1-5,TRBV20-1,TGCAGTGCTAGAAGCAGGGGGGGCAATCAGCCCCAGCATTTT,CSARSRGGNQPQHF
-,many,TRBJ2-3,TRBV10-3,TGTGCCATCAGTGGGGTCGGGTCTAGCGACACAGATACGCAGTATTTT,CAISGVGSSDTDTQYF
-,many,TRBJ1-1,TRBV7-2,TGTGCCAGCAGCTTAGTGACCCCCCGGGGAGCTTTCTTT,CASSLVTPRGAFF
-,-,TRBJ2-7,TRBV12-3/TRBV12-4,TGTGCCAGCAGCCTGGGACCAGGGGCCTACGAGCAGTACTTC,CASSLGPGAYEQYF
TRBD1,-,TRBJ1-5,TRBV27,TGTGCCAGCAGGTCTCTACAGGGGTTCGCAAATCAGCCCCAGCATTTT,CASRSLQGFANQPQHF
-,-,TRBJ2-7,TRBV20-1,TGCAGTGCTAGAGATCTAGTAATGGCAGCCTACGAGCAGTACTTC,CSARDLVMAAYEQYF
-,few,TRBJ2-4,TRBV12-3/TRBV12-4,TGTGCCAGCAGTTCATCAGACCAAGCCAAAAACATTCAGTACTTC,CASSSSDQAKNIQYF
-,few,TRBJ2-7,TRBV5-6,TGTGCCAGCAGCGGGGAGAAAAGGGGGGACTCCTACGAGCAGTACTTC,CASSGEKRGDSYEQYF
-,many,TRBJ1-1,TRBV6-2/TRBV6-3,TGTGCCAGCAGTTACCGGGTTAGCGCTGAAGCTTTCTTT,CASSYRVSAEAFF
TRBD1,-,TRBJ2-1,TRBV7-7,TGTGCCAGCAGCTTAGCGTCCCAGGGGGCGAATGAGCAGTTCTTC,CASSLASQGANEQFF
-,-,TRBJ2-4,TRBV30,TGTGCCTGGAGTCAAGCCGGGGAAAACATTCAGTACTTC,CAWSQAGENIQYF
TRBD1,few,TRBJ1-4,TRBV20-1,TGCAGTGCTAGAGGGACAGGGGGCGGCCGAGCAACTAATGAAAAACTGTTTTTT,CSARGTGGGRATNEKLFF
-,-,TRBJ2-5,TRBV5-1,TGCGCCAGCAGCTTGGCCCAGGGGCGCGGAGAGACCCAGTACTTC,CASSLAQGRGETQYF
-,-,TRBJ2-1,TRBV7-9,TGTGCCAGCAGCCTCGATGGGGGTGCGGGGTTCTTC,CASSLDGGAGFF
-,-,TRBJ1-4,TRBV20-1,TGCAGTGCTAGAGACATACAGGGAACTAATGAAAAACTGTTTTTT,CSARDIQGTNEKLFF
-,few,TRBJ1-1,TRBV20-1,TGCAGTGCCCAGGTGGGGGCTGAAGCTTTCTTT,CSAQVGAEAFF
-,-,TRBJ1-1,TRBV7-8,TGTGCCAGCACCCGGGAGGGGGGGAACACTGAAGCTTTCTTT,CASTREGGNTEAFF
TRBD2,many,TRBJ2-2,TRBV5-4,TGTGCCAGCAGCGCCGGGACTAGCGGTTACACCGGGGAGCTGTTTTTT,CASSAGTSGYTGELFF